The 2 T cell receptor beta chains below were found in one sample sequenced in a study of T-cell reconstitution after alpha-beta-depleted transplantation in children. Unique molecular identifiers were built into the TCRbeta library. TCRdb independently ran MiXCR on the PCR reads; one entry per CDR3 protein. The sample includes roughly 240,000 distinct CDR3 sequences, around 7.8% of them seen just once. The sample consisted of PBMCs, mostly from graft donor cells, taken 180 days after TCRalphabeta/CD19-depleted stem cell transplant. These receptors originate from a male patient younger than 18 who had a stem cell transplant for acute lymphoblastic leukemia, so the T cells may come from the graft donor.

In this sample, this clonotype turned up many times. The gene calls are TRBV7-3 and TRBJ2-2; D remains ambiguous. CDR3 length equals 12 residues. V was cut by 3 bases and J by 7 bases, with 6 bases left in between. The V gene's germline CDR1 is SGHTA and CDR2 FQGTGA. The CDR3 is CASSFIGGELFF. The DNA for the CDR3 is TGTGCCAGCAGCTTTATAGGCGGGGAGCTGTTTTTT.

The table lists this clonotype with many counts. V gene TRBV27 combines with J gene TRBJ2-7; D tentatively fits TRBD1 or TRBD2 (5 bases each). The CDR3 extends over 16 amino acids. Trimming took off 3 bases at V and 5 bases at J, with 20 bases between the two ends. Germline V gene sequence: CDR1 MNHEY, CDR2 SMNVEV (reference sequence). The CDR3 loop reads CASSFLRVDRAHEQYF. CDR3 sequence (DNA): TGTGCCAGCAGTTTTTTGAGGGTCGACAGAGCACACGAGCAGTACTTC.